Sequencing of this T cell receptor beta chain was carried out in a study of blood T cell repertoires in COVID-19. Looking at the study overall: Some COVID-19 samples were acute and others convalescent; all came from the United States, Italy and Spain. PBMCs, B-cell-depleted T cells, or T cells were the source of the cDNA or gDNA that made up the material.

Original handling: Estimation of nucleated cell counts relied on the amplification of reference gene primers. The data were produced by immunoSEQ multiplex PCR, yet TCRdb's version contains in-frame clones alone and is incomplete. The D gene and trimming were derived from the DNA, and the V and J assignments and clone size from that table. The sample includes about 150,000 clones, around 83% of them seen just once. This receptor was identified in a woman aged 55 to 70 with acute or convalescent COVID-19. The specimen sequenced was peripheral blood.

The CDR3 is CSVPGITEAFF. For the CDR3, the DNA is TGCAGTGTTCCGGGAATCACTGAAGCTTTCTTT. The chain couples TRBV20-1 to TRBJ1-1; no reliable D call. CDR1 is DFQATT and CDR2 is SNEGSKA in the germline V gene (reference sequence). V lost 7 bases to trimming and J lost 4 bases, with 10 bases between them. The CDR3 runs 11 residues.